Below, one T cell receptor (beta chain) is given with its context. Its target is unknown. The CDR3 is made up of 12 amino acids. Germline V gene lookup returns CDR1 GTSNPN and CDR2 SVGIG (reference sequence). V lost 4 bases, J lost 10 bases, and 13 bases lay in between. The record originates from a study of blood T cells in healthy people across ages. The study, taken as a whole, reports: Researchers judged that diversity estimates from one million T cells fell short of true values.

A second PCR, run for about 7 to 11 cycles, used a sample-barcoded 5' primer plus a J-beta primer mix. In TCRdb, the 5' RACE reads were re-called with MiXCR into one record per CDR3 protein. The top ten clones hold around 32% of a sample with fewer than 700,000 distinct CDR3 sequences, around 38% of them seen once. Donors gave around 9.8 milliliters of peripheral blood apiece. Sequenced: blood. The sequence was obtained from an elderly man in good health. This chain uses TRBV30 with TRBJ1-4; a weak D match, TRBD1 (5 bases). CDR3 sequence reads: CAWKSDQGKLFF. CDR3 bases: TGTGCCTGGAAAAGCGACCAGGGAAAACTGTTTTTT.